The 32 T cell receptor beta chains in this list originate from one sample, sequenced in a study of CD8 T cells in Susac syndrome. RNA amounts of roughly 0.5 to 1 ug underwent reverse transcription with random hexamers. TCRdb ran MiXCR on the immunoSEQ multiplex PCR reads and lists one entry per CDR3 protein. Here the sample spans some 200,000 distinct CDR3 sequences, about 94% being singletons. Sequencing was done on a sample of CD4+ T cells from PBMCs. These receptors were taken from a human donor in good health.

This clonotype appeared a single time. The V call is TRBV3-1, the J call TRBJ2-7, with D hard to call. V dropped 0 bases and J dropped 9 bases, with 9 bases sitting between them. Per the germline V gene, CDR1 is LGHDT and CDR2 is YNNKEL (reference sequence). The CDR3 spans 12 residues. CDR3: CASSQDQATQYF. The CDR3 region has the DNA TGTGCCAGCAGCCAAGACCAGGCGACGCAGTACTTC.

V is TRBV20-1 and J is TRBJ2-3, with D perhaps TRBD2 (6 bases). The germline gives CDR1 DFQATT, CDR2 SNEGSKA (reference sequence). CDR3 length: 13 amino acids. The V and J ends lost 6 bases and 6 bases respectively, with 16 bases between them. CDR3 nucleotide sequence: TGCAGTGCCAAATTACTAGCTGGGGATACGCAGTATTTT. It encodes CSAKLLAGDTQYF.

This chain joins TRBV30 and TRBJ2-5; D gene unclear. This CDR3 has 12 residues. Trimming shortened V by 3 bases and J by 3 bases, and 8 bases separated the two germline ends. From germline, CDR1 is GTSNPN and CDR2 SVGIG (reference sequence). CDR3 region: CAWRVRKETQYF. CDR3 bases: TGTGCCTGGAGAGTTCGAAAAGAGACCCAGTACTTC.

This clonotype was detected once. This chain connects TRBV20-1 to TRBJ2-1; 12 bases line up with TRBD2. Unmatched junction bases numbered 3, after V lost 2 bases and J lost 7 bases. In germline, CDR1 is DFQATT, CDR2 SNEGSKA (reference sequence). CDR3 length: 14 amino acids. The CDR3 nucleotides read TGCAGTGCTAGACTAGCGGGAGGGCCAAATGAGCAGTTCTTC. Translated, it gives CSARLAGGPNEQFF.

The DNA of the CDR3 is TGTGCCACCAGCAGTGGGGGACAGGGCAAGAGGTACGAGCAGTACTTC. Residues: CATSSGGQGKRYEQYF. This rearrangement joins TRBV15 to TRBJ2-7; 9 nucleotides align to TRBD1. This CDR3 comprises 16 residues. Germline loops: CDR1 LNHNV, CDR2 YYDKDF (reference sequence). V lost 3 bases, J lost 4 bases, and 10 bases stayed unmatched.

The CDR3 spells CASSLEGQGPTQYF. DNA of the CDR3: TGTGCCAGCAGCTTAGAGGGACAGGGACCAACCCAGTACTTC. The chain uses TRBV7-2 and TRBJ2-5; 9 nucleotides match TRBD1. Germline V CDR1 and CDR2: SGHTA, FQGNSA. The CDR3 is 14 residues long. J was trimmed by 8 bases and V by 1 base; bases with no gene match: 5.

The gene calls are TRBV15 and TRBJ2-5; 12 bases match TRBD2. This CDR3 contains 16 residues. Germline assignment: CDR1 LNHNV and CDR2 YYDKDF (reference sequence). V lost 0 bases and J lost 5; bases outside the gene matches: 4. The CDR3, as DNA: TGTGCCACCAGCAGAGAACTAGCGGGAGGTCAGGAGACCCAGTACTTC. Translating it yields CATSRELAGGQETQYF.

In this sample, this clonotype turned up once. V is TRBV24-1 and J is TRBJ1-1; no definite D call. Germline CDR1 and CDR2: KGHDR and SFDVKD. Trimming removed 5 bases at V and 8 bases at J, with 8 bases between. CDR3 length: 11 residues. The CDR3 sequence is CATSGRIEAFF. CDR3 DNA sequence: TGTGCCACCAGTGGCAGGATAGAAGCTTTCTTT.

V usage is TRBV20-1 and J usage is TRBJ2-3, with TRBD2 matching over 8 bases. The J segment lost 3 bases and the V segment lost 4 bases, leaving 18 bases of the junction unmatched. Germline V gene sequence: CDR1 DFQATT, CDR2 SNEGSKA (reference sequence). The CDR3 covers 18 residues. CDR3 loop: CSATGLAGFDGGTDTQYF. In DNA, the CDR3 is TGCAGTGCTACCGGACTAGCCGGTTTTGACGGGGGAACAGATACGCAGTATTTT.

The V gene is TRBV30, the J gene TRBJ2-1; TRBD2 is a possible D gene (6 bases). Germline lookup yields CDR1 GTSNPN and CDR2 SVGIG (reference sequence). V was cut by 7 bases and J by 9 bases, with 22 bases left in between. The CDR3 is made up of 14 amino acids. Here the CDR3 reads CALIAGLLEGEQFF. The DNA of the CDR3 is TGTGCCTTGATTGCGGGACTGTTAGAGGGTGAGCAGTTCTTC.

The chain recombines TRBV6-1 with TRBJ2-5; the match to TRBD2 covers 10 bases. The CDR3 has 16 residues. CDR1 MNHNS and CDR2 SASEGT come from the germline V gene. The trim removed 7 bases at V and 1 base at J, leaving 9 bases unmatched. DNA of the CDR3: TGTGCCAGCACCCTGGGACTAGCGACCTTCCAAGAGACCCAGTACTTC. This codes for CASTLGLATFQETQYF.

The chain couples TRBV29-1 to TRBJ2-4; tentatively, D is TRBD2 (6 bases). Germline loops: CDR1 SQVTM, CDR2 ANQGSEA. V was pared by 4 bases and J by 1 base, with 20 bases between. This CDR3 region has 17 residues. CDR3 sequence reads: CSVAVGGGSGAKNIQYF. CDR3 in DNA: TGCAGCGTTGCGGTGGGAGGCGGATCTGGGGCCAAAAACATTCAGTACTTC.

The chain joins TRBV18 to TRBJ2-3; 11 bases match TRBD2. The CDR3 has 17 residues. The germline V gene has CDR1 KGHSH and CDR2 LQKENI. J gave up 3 bases and V 0 bases, and 5 bases lay outside the gene matches. The CDR3 DNA sequence: TGTGCCAGCTCACCACCTAACAGACTAGCGGGAACAGATACGCAGTATTTT. Translated: CASSPPNRLAGTDTQYF.

This clonotype occurred once. The V gene is TRBV6-2 or TRBV6-3, the J gene TRBJ2-6; 11 bases fit TRBD2. This CDR3 comprises 17 residues. Per germline, CDR1 MNHEY and CDR2 SVGEGT. The J segment lost 0 bases and the V segment lost 7 bases, leaving 5 bases of the junction unmatched. CDR3 DNA: TGTGCCAGCACCTTAGCGGGAGGGGGCTCTGGGGCCAACGTCCTGACTTTC. It yields the protein CASTLAGGGSGANVLTF.

This clonotype has only one observation. The rearrangement uses TRBV12-3 or TRBV12-4 and TRBJ2-1; 13 bases line up with TRBD2. Losses at the gene ends were 6 bases for V and 4 bases for J; bases not matched to a gene: 3. The CDR3 loop spans 15 amino acids. CDR3 nucleotide sequence: TGTGCCAGCAGACTACTAGCGGGAGGGTACAATGAGCAGTTCTTC. Translating it yields CASRLLAGGYNEQFF.

The chain recombines TRBV7-2 with TRBJ1-4, with D hard to call. Germline V CDR1 and CDR2: SGHTA, FQGNSA. V was pared by 2 bases and J by 5 bases, with 6 bases between. This CDR3 spans 13 amino acids. CDR3 DNA sequence: TGTGCCAGCAGCTTACAACAGAATGAAAAACTGTTTTTT. Translating it yields CASSLQQNEKLFF.

The chain couples TRBV27 to TRBJ2-4; 9 bases fit TRBD1. After removal of 6 bases from V and 2 bases from J, the junction contained 8 bases not matched to a gene. From germline, CDR1 is MNHEY and CDR2 SMNVEV (reference sequence). The CDR3 length is 16 residues. Here the CDR3 DNA reads TGTGCCAGCAGAACAGACAGGGGGGGAACCAAAAACATTCAGTACTTC. Translation: CASRTDRGGTKNIQYF.

The chain uses TRBV24-1 and TRBJ1-1; D gene uncertain. The CDR3 is made up of 13 amino acids. The germline V gene encodes CDR1 KGHDR and CDR2 SFDVKD. Trimming stripped 6 bases from V and 4 bases from J, with 11 bases between. CDR3 coding DNA: TGTGCCACCAGTTCTGGGGAGAGCACTGAAGCTTTCTTT. It codes for CATSSGESTEAFF.

This clonotype was detected once. The chain has TRBV15 and TRBJ2-3; D remains ambiguous. Trimming shortened V by 2 bases and J by 9 bases, and 6 bases separated the two germline ends. The germline gives CDR1 LNHNV, CDR2 YYDKDF (reference sequence). The CDR3 has 11 residues. CDR3 protein: CATSRLGTQYF. The DNA of the CDR3 is TGTGCCACCAGCAGATTGGGAACGCAGTATTTT. Complete variable domain (other parts from reference TRBV15 and TRBJ2-3): DAMVIQNPRYQVTQFGKPVTLSCSQTLNHNVMYWYQQKSSQAPKLLFHYYDKDFNNEADTPDNFQSRRPNTSFCFLDIRSPGLGDTAMYLCATSRLGTQYFGPGTRLTVL.

The gene calls are TRBV28 and TRBJ2-5; either TRBD1 or TRBD2 may supply D (5 bases each). Between the trimmed V and J ends, which lost 6 bases and 0 bases, there was a span of 14 bases. This CDR3 region has 15 residues. Germline values: CDR1 MDHEN, CDR2 SYDVKM. CDR3 in DNA: TGTGCCAGCAGCCCCCAGGTGGGACACCAAGAGACCCAGTACTTC. Its protein is CASSPQVGHQETQYF.

V is TRBV29-1 and J is TRBJ1-4; weak D call: TRBD1 (5 bases). CDR3 length equals 14 residues. Germline-derived CDR1 and CDR2 are SQVTM and ANQGSEA. V gave up 6 bases and J gave up 0 bases, with 11 bases separating them. The CDR3 DNA is TGCAGCGTGAAAGACAGTGCAACTAATGAAAAACTGTTTTTT. Protein product: CSVKDSATNEKLFF.

On this clonotype itself: Germline and junction disagree at one end, which may indicate a read error. V usage is TRBV7-2 and J usage is TRBJ2-1, with TRBD2 as a possible D gene (5 bases). Germline V CDR1 and CDR2: SGHTA, FQGNSA. The CDR3 contains 15 residues. Here the CDR3 reads CAGSLARSSYNEQFF. For the CDR3, the DNA is TGTGCCGGCAGCTTAGCGAGAAGCTCCTACAATGAGCAGTTCTTC. Looking up the rest from reference TRBV7-2 and TRBJ2-1 gives the full variable domain: GAGVSQSPSNKVTEKGKDVELRCDPISGHTALYWYRQSLGQGLEFLIYFQGNSAPDKSGLPSDRFSAERTGGSVSTLTIQRTQQEDSAVYLCAGSLARSSYNEQFFGPGTRLTVL.

The gene calls are TRBV14 and TRBJ2-6, with 9 bases that match TRBD1. Per the germline V gene, CDR1 is SGHDN and CDR2 is FVKESK. The V gene end was trimmed by 4 bases and the J gene end by 1 base; junction bases not matched to a gene: 5. The CDR3 runs 17 residues. Here the CDR3 DNA reads TGTGCCAGCAGCCCCCGGGACAGGGCTTCTGGGGCCAACGTCCTGACTTTC. This sequence encodes CASSPRDRASGANVLTF.

The rearrangement uses TRBV28 and TRBJ2-1; D call uncertain. The CDR3 covers 14 residues. Trimming left V 1 base short and J 5 bases short, with 9 bases between. CDR1 MDHEN and CDR2 SYDVKM come from the germline V gene. In DNA form, the CDR3 reads TGTGCCAGCAGTTTATCCAGGAATCACAATGAGCAGTTCTTC. Protein sequence: CASSLSRNHNEQFF.

The chain carries TRBV30 and TRBJ1-5; TRBD1 agrees at 7 bases. Trimming cost V 7 bases and J 0 bases; bases outside gene matches: 3. Germline V CDR1 and CDR2: GTSNPN, SVGIG (reference sequence). The CDR3 runs to 13 residues. Written as DNA, the CDR3 is TGTGCCTCCGGACAGGATAGCAATCAGCCCCAGCATTTT. It translates to CASGQDSNQPQHF.

The chain combines TRBV5-6 with TRBJ2-7; D is ambiguous. Trimming removed 0 bases at V and 6 bases at J, with 10 bases between. CDR3 length: 13 amino acids. Germline V lookup: CDR1 SGHDT, CDR2 YYEEEE. As DNA, the CDR3 is TGTGCCAGCAGCTTGGTGGGGTATGGCGAGCAGTACTTC. This codes for CASSLVGYGEQYF.

The gene calls are TRBV2 and TRBJ2-1; 7 bases match TRBD2. The CDR3 runs to 15 residues. The germline CDR1 and CDR2 sequences are SNHLY and FYNNEI. Unmatched junction bases numbered 5, after V lost 6 bases and J lost 0 bases. This CDR3 is CASRRGGSSYNEQFF. CDR3 sequence (DNA): TGTGCCAGCAGACGCGGGGGAAGCTCCTACAATGAGCAGTTCTTC. The whole variable domain, remainder taken from reference TRBV2 and TRBJ2-1, is EPEVTQTPSHQVTQMGQEVILRCVPISNHLYFYWYRQILGQKVEFLVSFYNNEISEKSEIFDDQFSVERPDGSNFTLKIRSTKLEDSAMYFCASRRGGSSYNEQFFGPGTRLTVL.

The chain combines TRBV3-1 with TRBJ1-5, with TRBD1 as a possible D gene (5 bases). The V gene's germline CDR1 is LGHDT and CDR2 YNNKEL (reference sequence). The CDR3 sequence is 13 residues long. Trimming took 3 bases from V and 4 from J, leaving 7 bases between them. The CDR3 DNA follows: TGTGCCAGCAGCCACGGGGGAAATCAGCCCCAGCATTTT. Its translation: CASSHGGNQPQHF.

The chain links TRBV2 to TRBJ2-7, with D uncertain. V lost 1 base and J 5 bases, leaving 15 bases between the germline ends. The CDR3 length is 15 residues. CDR1 is SNHLY, CDR2 FYNNEI, per germline. This CDR3 is CASSEGRARVHEQYF. The DNA of the CDR3 is TGTGCCAGCAGTGAAGGTAGGGCTAGAGTCCACGAGCAGTACTTC.

V gene TRBV20-1 combines with J gene TRBJ1-4, with D perhaps matching TRBD1 (6 bases). Germline-derived CDR1 and CDR2 are DFQATT and SNEGSKA (reference sequence). V dropped 5 bases and J dropped 10 bases, with 14 bases sitting between them. CDR3 size: 12 residues. CDR3 sequence (DNA): TGCAGTGCTCCGGACAGCGAGCGAAAACTGTTTTTT. Its translation: CSAPDSERKLFF.

This rearrangement joins TRBV5-4 to TRBJ1-1; D is perhaps TRBD1 (5 bases). Germline V gene lookup returns CDR1 SGHNT and CDR2 YYREEE (reference sequence). The CDR3 has 12 residues. V was clipped by 9 bases and J by 2 bases, with 11 bases between them. As DNA, the CDR3 is TGTGCCACTTGGAGGGGCAACACTGAAGCTTTCTTT. This codes for CATWRGNTEAFF. The entire variable domain, with the rest obtained from reference TRBV5-4 and TRBJ1-1, is as follows: ETGVTQSPTHLIKTRGQQVTLRCSSQSGHNTVSWYQQALGQGPQFIFQYYREEENGRGNFPPRFSGLQFPNYSSELNVNALELDDSALYLCATWRGNTEAFFGQGTRLTVV.

The chain joins TRBV7-2 to TRBJ2-1; D is uncertain. Germline loops: CDR1 SGHTA, CDR2 FQGNSA. The ends were cut back, 3 bases at V and 1 base at J, with 10 bases in the middle. This CDR3 is built from 15 residues. The CDR3 protein is CASSLDNASYNEQFF. The DNA of the CDR3 is TGTGCCAGCAGCTTGGATAACGCTTCCTACAATGAGCAGTTCTTC. The complete variable domain, with remaining parts taken from reference TRBV7-2 and TRBJ2-1, reads GAGVSQSPSNKVTEKGKDVELRCDPISGHTALYWYRQSLGQGLEFLIYFQGNSAPDKSGLPSDRFSAERTGGSVSTLTIQRTQQEDSAVYLCASSLDNASYNEQFFGPGTRLTVL.